This TCR beta chain stems from a study of CD4 T cells in relation to SARS-CoV-2 and coronaviruses. Across the whole study: Of the patients, about 8 were male, 4 female, two Hispanic. Crossreactive spike epitopes shared across donors were mapped to their HLA restriction.

CDR3 size: 14 residues. Germline CDR1 and CDR2: LGHDT and YNNKEL (reference sequence). The V and J ends lost 3 bases and 4 bases respectively, with 10 bases between them. Overall study findings and caveats: Monoreactive clones expanded significantly more to SARS-CoV-2 than crossreactive clones did. Pre-pandemic and post-infection samples never came from the same donor.

Assay used: immunoSEQ multiplex PCR; TCRdb lists only in-frame clones, some missing. The repertoire holds about 60,000 clones, with about 90% as singletons. Details on this clone: The target antigen is unknown.

The V call is TRBV3-1 (or the pseudogene TRBV3-2), the J call TRBJ2-1; maybe TRBD2 (6 bases). Sequenced material: naive CD4+ T cells from PBMCs. As for subset: naive CD4+ T cells isolated by negative enrichment. This clonotype was sampled from an adult with COVID-19. The CDR3 sequence: CASSQRTIYNEQFF. The CDR3 bases are TGTGCCAGCAGCCAGCGGACTATTTACAATGAGCAGTTCTTC.